Described below is a single T cell receptor (beta chain) sequence and its context. No antigen is known for it. The data stem from a study of T cell repertoires in cytomegalovirus infection. Whole-study context: Recently identified HLA-C-restricted CMV epitopes were used, and well-studied HLA-B-restricted CMV epitopes were used as well.

A single record per CDR3 protein comes from TCRdb applying MiXCR to the reads. The sample lists approximately 110,000 distinct CDR3 sequences, roughly 32% occurring once. Germline values: CDR1 SGHKS, CDR2 YYEKEE (reference sequence). The CDR3 runs 17 residues. Trimming pared 2 bases from V and 0 bases from J, leaving 15 bases between. This sequence joins TRBV5-5 and TRBJ2-1; D is unresolved. This clonotype was obtained from a human donor in good health (CMV status not recorded). Some clones in this sample may be carry-over from other donors' samples. Specimen: CD8+ T cells from cultured PBMCs, collected from culture after CMV antigen stimulation. The CDR3 loop reads CASSFLDGRFSYNEQFF. The CDR3 coding sequence is TGTGCCAGCAGCTTTTTGGACGGAAGGTTCTCCTACAATGAGCAGTTCTTC.